A single sample gave rise to the 28 T cell receptor beta chains below, sequenced in a study of blood T cell repertoires in COVID-19. This table comes from immunoSEQ multiplex PCR, and its TCRdb copy is limited to in-frame clones, with some not included. This table holds approximately 400,000 clones, just over 90% found once. The sample consisted of PBMCs or T cells enriched from blood (not recorded which). The receptors come from a woman aged 40-49 years who had been exposed to COVID-19.

This rearrangement joins TRBV5-4 to TRBJ2-5, with 14 nucleotides matching TRBD2. The CDR3 contains 16 residues. The V gene end was trimmed by 4 bases and the J gene end by 1 base; junction bases not matched to a gene: 3. Looked up from germline, CDR1 is SGHNT and CDR2 is YYREEE (reference sequence). In nucleotides, the CDR3 is TGTGCCAGCAGCAAGGGACTAGCGGGGGTCCAAGAGACCCAGTACTTC. The encoded protein is CASSKGLAGVQETQYF.

The chain joins TRBV14 to TRBJ1-6; TRBD1 aligns across 8 bases. V lost 4 bases and J lost 7; bases outside the gene matches: 0. Germline V gene sequence: CDR1 SGHDN, CDR2 FVKESK. CDR3 size: 13 residues. CDR3 sequence reads: CASSRQGNSPLHF. CDR3 coding DNA: TGTGCCAGCAGCCGACAGGGGAATTCACCCCTCCACTTT.

This clone was counted once. V usage is TRBV10-3 and J usage is TRBJ1-5, with 11 positions matching TRBD1. This CDR3 has 16 amino acids. J lost 4 bases, V lost 2 bases, and 4 bases had no gene match. Germline V gives CDR1 ENHRY, CDR2 SYGVKD. CDR3 nucleotide sequence: TGTGCCATCAGTGAGAGAGGGACAGGGGGAAATCAGCCCCAGCATTTT. It codes for CAISERGTGGNQPQHF.

The V call is TRBV27, the J call TRBJ1-2; TRBD1 matches at 12 bases. The CDR3 extends over 13 amino acids. Looked up from germline, CDR1 is MNHEY and CDR2 is SMNVEV (reference sequence). Trimming removed 4 bases from V and 7 bases from J; junction bases left unmatched: 1. The CDR3 DNA follows: TGTGCCAGCAGTTGGGACAGGGGGCTTGGCTACACCTTC. The encoded protein is CASSWDRGLGYTF.

The chain couples TRBV30 to TRBJ1-5, with D perhaps matching TRBD1 (6 bases). The V gene's germline CDR1 is GTSNPN and CDR2 SVGIG (reference sequence). Trimming left V 1 base short and J 3 bases short, with 13 bases between. The CDR3 has 15 residues. For the CDR3, the DNA is TGTGCCTGGAGTGGTACAGGGATACCCAATCAGCCCCAGCATTTT. Protein: CAWSGTGIPNQPQHF. Full variable domain (rest looked up from reference TRBV30 and TRBJ1-5): SQTIHQWPATLVQPVGSPLSLECTVEGTSNPNLYWYRQAAGRGLQLLFYSVGIGQISSEVPQNLSASRPQDRQFILSSKKLLLSDSGFYLCAWSGTGIPNQPQHFGDGTRLSIL.

This clone was counted once. The chain joins TRBV11-3 to TRBJ2-1; 10 bases match TRBD1. Germline loops: CDR1 SGHNT, CDR2 YENEEA. V was clipped by 5 bases and J by 8 bases; unmatched bases: 12. CDR3 length: 16 residues. CDR3 nucleotides: TGTGCCAGCAGCCAGAACGGACAGGGGGTTGCTGATGAGCAGTTCTTC. Protein sequence: CASSQNGQGVADEQFF.

The chain is built from TRBV12-3 or TRBV12-4 and TRBJ2-7; weak D call: TRBD2 (5 bases). V was cut by 2 bases and J by 6 bases, with 11 bases left in between. CDR3 length: 13 residues. The CDR3 sequence is CASSLRTPFEQYF. The CDR3, as DNA: TGTGCCAGCAGTTTACGGACTCCCTTCGAGCAGTACTTC.

V usage is TRBV11-3 and J usage is TRBJ2-1, with 8 bases identical to TRBD2. The germline gives CDR1 SGHNT, CDR2 YENEEA. CDR3 length equals 18 residues. Trimming cost V 3 bases and J 7 bases; bases outside gene matches: 17. The DNA for the CDR3 is TGTGCCAGCAGCTTCGGGGGCGCCGGAGGACTAGCAAGGAATGAGCAGTTCTTC. Its protein is CASSFGGAGGLARNEQFF. The whole variable domain, remainder taken from reference TRBV11-3 and TRBJ2-1, is EAGVVQSPRYKIIEKKQPVAFWCNPISGHNTLYWYLQNLGQGPELLIRYENEEAVDDSQLPKDRFSAERLKGVDSTLKIQPAELGDSAVYLCASSFGGAGGLARNEQFFGPGTRLTVL.

The chain carries TRBV18 and TRBJ2-3; TRBD1 matches at 9 bases. Trimming at V came to 3 bases and at J to 3 bases, leaving 7 bases not matched to a gene. The CDR3 sequence is 16 residues long. Germline CDR1 and CDR2: KGHSH and LQKENI. Written as DNA, the CDR3 is TGTGCCAGCTCACCCCCGGGACAGGGATCGACAGATACGCAGTATTTT. Translated: CASSPPGQGSTDTQYF. The complete variable domain, with remaining parts taken from reference TRBV18 and TRBJ2-3, reads NAGVMQNPRHLVRRRGQEARLRCSPMKGHSHVYWYRQLPEEGLKFMVYLQKENIIDESGMPKERFSAEFPKEGPSILRIQQVVRGDSAAYFCASSPPGQGSTDTQYFGPGTRLTVL.

Remarks on this clone: Other DNA sequences within the sample encode an identical CDR3. The genes are TRBV10-3 and TRBJ2-2; 7 bases are shared with TRBD1. This CDR3 spans 15 amino acids. The germline gives CDR1 ENHRY, CDR2 SYGVKD. The ends lost 6 bases at V and 2 bases at J; junction bases unmatched: 6. CDR3 protein: CAIRTGTENTGELFF. DNA of the CDR3: TGTGCCATCAGGACCGGGACAGAAAACACCGGGGAGCTGTTTTTT.

The chain uses TRBV5-5 and TRBJ2-3, with 12 bases fitting TRBD2. The germline V gene has CDR1 SGHKS and CDR2 YYEKEE (reference sequence). J lost 6 bases, V lost 9 bases, and 8 bases had no gene match. The CDR3 is 14 residues long. The CDR3 nucleotides are TGTGCCACCAGGACTAGCGGGACGTTGGATACGCAGTATTTT. It yields the protein CATRTSGTLDTQYF.

This clone has only one observation. This chain uses TRBV2 with TRBJ1-5, with D unresolved. The V gene's germline CDR1 is SNHLY and CDR2 FYNNEI. V lost 0 bases, J lost 1 base, and 10 bases lay in between. This CDR3 is 16 amino acids long. CDR3 sequence: CASSEADRGSNQPQHF. The DNA of the CDR3 is TGTGCCAGCAGTGAAGCTGACCGAGGGAGCAATCAGCCCCAGCATTTT.

The chain links TRBV7-9 to TRBJ2-1; 13 bases map to TRBD2. The CDR3 extends over 16 amino acids. Germline V lookup: CDR1 SEHNR, CDR2 FQNEAQ (reference sequence). The J segment lost 6 bases and the V segment lost 5 bases, leaving 7 bases of the junction unmatched. The CDR3 spells CASSPRLAGGTNEQFF. The CDR3, as DNA: TGTGCCAGCAGCCCAAGACTAGCGGGAGGAACCAATGAGCAGTTCTTC.

V and J are TRBV7-2 and TRBJ2-5, with TRBD2 matching over 10 bases. Per the germline V gene, CDR1 is SGHTA and CDR2 is FQGNSA. The V gene end was trimmed by 5 bases and the J gene end by 2 bases; junction bases not matched to a gene: 5. The CDR3 extends over 15 amino acids. The CDR3 DNA follows: TGTGCCAGCAGCCTCACTAGCGGGGTACAAGAGACCCAGTACTTC. Translating gives CASSLTSGVQETQYF.

The chain is built from TRBV19 and TRBJ2-3, with 12 bases that match TRBD2. The CDR3 consists of 15 residues. J gave up 9 bases and V 3 bases, and 7 bases lay outside the gene matches. Germline V CDR1 and CDR2: LNHDA, SQIVND (reference sequence). The CDR3 reads CASSISRLAGDTQYF. CDR3 bases: TGTGCCAGTAGTATTAGTCGACTAGCGGGAGACACGCAGTATTTT.

This chain joins TRBV7-2 and TRBJ1-6, with TRBD1 matching over 9 bases. Germline V gives CDR1 SGHTA, CDR2 FQGNSA. The CDR3 spans 14 residues. After removal of 4 bases from V and 7 bases from J, the junction contained 2 bases not matched to a gene. This CDR3 is CASSWDRANSPLHF. The CDR3 DNA is TGTGCCAGCAGCTGGGACAGGGCCAATTCACCCCTCCACTTT.

The chain employs TRBV27 and TRBJ1-5; 8 nucleotides line up with TRBD1. Losses at the gene ends were 5 bases for V and 7 bases for J; bases not matched to a gene: 10. The CDR3 has 15 amino acids. Germline CDR1 reads MNHEY; CDR2 reads SMNVEV (reference sequence). The CDR3 loop is CASSPMTGVGQPQHF. CDR3 nucleotides: TGTGCCAGCAGTCCAATGACAGGGGTAGGGCAGCCCCAGCATTTT.

The sample holds one count of this clone. The chain combines TRBV14 with TRBJ1-1; the D gene is possibly TRBD1 (6 bases). The germline CDR1 and CDR2 sequences are SGHDN and FVKESK. The CDR3 extends over 15 amino acids. The V gene lost 4 bases and the J gene lost 6 bases, with 18 bases spanning the gap. The CDR3 DNA sequence: TGTGCCAGCAGCCCGGTACAGGGATCTGGGCCTGAAGCTTTCTTT. As protein: CASSPVQGSGPEAFF.

This chain links TRBV5-1 with TRBJ2-3; no firm D call. V gave up 7 bases and J gave up 1 base, with 13 bases separating them. CDR1 is SGHRS, CDR2 YFSETQ, per germline. This CDR3 contains 14 residues. The CDR3 spells CASSRLGGTDTQYF. The CDR3 DNA reads TGCGCCAGCTCCCGGCTAGGTGGCACAGATACGCAGTATTTT. The full variable domain, rest sourced from reference TRBV5-1 and TRBJ2-3, is KAGVTQTPRYLIKTRGQQVTLSCSPISGHRSVSWYQQTPGQGLQFLFEYFSETQRNKGNFPGRFSGRQFSNSRSEMNVSTLELGDSALYLCASSRLGGTDTQYFGPGTRLTVL.

The CDR3 DNA follows: TGTGCCACCAGCACGCGGGACCCCCTCTCTGAAGCTTTCTTT. Translation gives CATSTRDPLSEAFF. This chain connects TRBV15 to TRBJ1-1; D may be TRBD1 (5 bases). Germline V lookup: CDR1 LNHNV, CDR2 YYDKDF (reference sequence). V was cut by 4 bases and J by 6 bases, with 15 bases left in between. The CDR3 sequence is 14 residues long.

The chain uses TRBV10-3 and TRBJ1-2, with no clear D. The length of the CDR3 is 12 residues. Trimming removed 3 bases at V and 8 bases at J, with 10 bases between. The germline CDR1 and CDR2 sequences are ENHRY and SYGVKD. The CDR3 sequence: CAISDKRSGYTF. In DNA form, the CDR3 reads TGTGCCATCAGTGATAAGCGGTCGGGCTACACCTTC.

The chain combines TRBV4-3 with TRBJ2-2; 7 nucleotides agree with TRBD1. CDR1 is LGHNA, CDR2 YSLEER, per germline. The trim removed 0 bases at V and 7 bases at J, leaving 8 bases unmatched. The CDR3 covers 16 residues. CDR3 loop: CASSQDPQGFVGELFF. The DNA of the CDR3 is TGCGCCAGCAGCCAAGACCCACAGGGGTTTGTCGGGGAGCTGTTTTTT.

The V gene is TRBV16, the J gene TRBJ2-7, with TRBD1 matching over 7 bases. V lost 1 base to trimming and J lost 2 bases; unmatched junction nucleotides: 5. Looked up from germline, CDR1 is KGHSY and CDR2 is FQNENV. The length of the CDR3 is 15 residues. CDR3 coding DNA: TGTGCCAGCAGCCAATTCCCAGGGACAGCCTACGAGCAGTACTTC. Translating gives CASSQFPGTAYEQYF.

The chain has TRBV29-1 and TRBJ2-3; D might be TRBD1 (6 bases). V was cut by 1 base and J by 1 base, with 12 bases left in between. The germline gives CDR1 SQVTM, CDR2 ANQGSEA. The CDR3 totals 15 residues. The DNA for the CDR3 is TGCAGCGTTGAAGGTTTCCAGGGGCGCACAGATACGCAGTATTTT. It translates to CSVEGFQGRTDTQYF.

The rearrangement links TRBV19 to TRBJ1-1, with a weak D call TRBD1 (6 bases). Germline V CDR1 and CDR2: LNHDA, SQIVND (reference sequence). Trimming took off 6 bases at V and 1 base at J, with 12 bases between the two ends. There are 14 residues in the CDR3. CDR3 sequence (DNA): TGTGCCAGTAGCAGGGGCCGGTGGAACACTGAAGCTTTCTTT. Translating it yields CASSRGRWNTEAFF.

The rearrangement joins TRBV30 to TRBJ2-2, with D possibly being TRBD1 (5 bases). Trimming took off 3 bases at V and 5 bases at J, with 19 bases between the two ends. Germline V gives CDR1 GTSNPN, CDR2 SVGIG (reference sequence). The length of the CDR3 is 16 residues. This chain's CDR3 is CAWRVGRARITGELFF. In DNA, the CDR3 is TGTGCCTGGAGGGTGGGCAGGGCTAGGATAACCGGGGAGCTGTTTTTT.

This rearrangement joins TRBV29-1 to TRBJ2-7; 12 bases line up with TRBD2. The CDR3 has 14 amino acids. Germline V CDR1 and CDR2: SQVTM, ANQGSEA. V shed 6 bases and J 3 bases; nucleotides not matched to a gene: 6. CDR3 sequence (DNA): TGCAGCGTCGGCGGACTAGCGGGAATCTACGAGCAGTACTTC. Translated, it gives CSVGGLAGIYEQYF.

The chain has TRBV5-4 and TRBJ2-1; TRBD1 aligns across 11 bases. The CDR3 covers 15 residues. J gave up 7 bases and V 2 bases, and 5 bases lay outside the gene matches. Germline-derived CDR1 and CDR2 are SGHNT and YYREEE (reference sequence). DNA for the CDR3: TGTGCCAGCAGCTTAGGACAGGGGGCGCGGAATGAGCAGTTCTTC. It codes for CASSLGQGARNEQFF.